This T cell receptor beta chain was retrieved from a study of blood T cell repertoires in COVID-19. Background on the study: T cells, B-cell-depleted T cells, or PBMCs supplied cDNA or gDNA.

Clones were read by immunoSEQ multiplex PCR, and TCRdb kept only the in-frame ones, dropping some. The sample consists of under 200,000 clones, about nine tenths of them appearing once. The CDR3 has 17 amino acids. Germline lookup yields CDR1 KGHDR and CDR2 SFDVKD. The J segment lost 2 bases and the V segment lost 4 bases, leaving 8 bases of the junction unmatched. This chain joins TRBV24-1 and TRBJ2-2; 8 bases match TRBD1. The source of this sequence is a man between 18 and 29 years old with active or convalescent COVID-19. The specimen was peripheral blood. The CDR3 DNA reads TGTGCCACCAGTGACCCCGGGACAGGAAGAAACACCGGGGAGCTGTTTTTT. Amino acid sequence: CATSDPGTGRNTGELFF.